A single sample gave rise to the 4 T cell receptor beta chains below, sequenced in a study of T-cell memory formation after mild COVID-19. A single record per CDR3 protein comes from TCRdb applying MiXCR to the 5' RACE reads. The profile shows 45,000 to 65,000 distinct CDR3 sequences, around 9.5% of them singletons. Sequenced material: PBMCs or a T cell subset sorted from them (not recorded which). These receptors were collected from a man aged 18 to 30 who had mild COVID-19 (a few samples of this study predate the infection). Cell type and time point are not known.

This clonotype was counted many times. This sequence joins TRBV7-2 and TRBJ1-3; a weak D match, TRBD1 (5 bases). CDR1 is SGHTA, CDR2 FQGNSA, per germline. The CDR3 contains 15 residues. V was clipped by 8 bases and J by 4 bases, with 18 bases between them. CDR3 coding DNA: TGTGCCAGCCACACGATCGGGGCGGGCGGAAACACCATATATTTT. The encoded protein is CASHTIGAGGNTIYF.

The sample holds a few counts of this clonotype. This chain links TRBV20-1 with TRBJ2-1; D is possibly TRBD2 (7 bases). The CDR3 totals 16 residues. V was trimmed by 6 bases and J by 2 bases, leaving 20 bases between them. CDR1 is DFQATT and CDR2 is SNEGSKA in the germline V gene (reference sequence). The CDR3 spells CSARPGGGGAYNEQFF. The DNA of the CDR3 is TGCAGTGCCCGCCCCGGCGGAGGGGGGGCCTACAATGAGCAGTTCTTC.

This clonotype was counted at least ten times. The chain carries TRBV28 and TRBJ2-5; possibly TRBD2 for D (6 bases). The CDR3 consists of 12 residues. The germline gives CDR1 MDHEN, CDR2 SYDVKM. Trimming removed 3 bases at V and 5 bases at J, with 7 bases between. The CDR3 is CASSFGGETQYF. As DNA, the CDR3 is TGTGCCAGCAGTTTTGGGGGGGAGACCCAGTACTTC. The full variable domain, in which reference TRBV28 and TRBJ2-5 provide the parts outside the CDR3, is DVKVTQSSRYLVKRTGEKVFLECVQDMDHENMFWYRQDPGLGLRLIYFSYDVKMKEKGDIPEGYSVSREKKERFSLILESASTNQTSMYLCASSFGGETQYFGPGTRLLVL.

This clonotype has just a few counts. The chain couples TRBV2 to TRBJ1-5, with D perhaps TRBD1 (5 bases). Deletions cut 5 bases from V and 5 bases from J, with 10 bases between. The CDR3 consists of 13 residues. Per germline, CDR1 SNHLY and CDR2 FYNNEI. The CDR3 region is CASSRDRDQPQHF. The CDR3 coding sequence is TGTGCCAGCAGTCGGGACCGAGATCAGCCCCAGCATTTT.